Below, one TCR beta chain is given with its context. Antigen unknown. cDNA synthesis used the whole RNA isolate, giving expressed TCRB sequences. Assay used: immunoSEQ multiplex PCR; TCRdb lists only in-frame clones, some missing. The data hold 350,000 to 400,000 clones, with 10% to 15% observed a single time. The data belong to a study of beta chain features in type 1 diabetes. Findings of the study overall: Type 1 diabetes patients had TCRB CDR3s that were shorter (moderately but significantly so) in all four CD4+ subsets.

The CDR3 is 15 amino acids. V was trimmed by 4 bases and J by 0 bases, leaving 14 bases between them. Per the germline V gene, CDR1 is GTSNPN and CDR2 is SVGIG (reference sequence). The rearrangement joins TRBV30 to TRBJ2-3, with a possible D match to TRBD2 (5 bases). The sequencing input was naive CD4+ T cells from blood. The TCR sequence derives from a woman between 18 and 30 years old with type 1 diabetes. The CDR3 loop is CAWTAGGRSTDTQYF. CDR3 bases: TGTGCCTGGACCGCAGGAGGCCGGAGCACAGATACGCAGTATTTT.